This T cell receptor beta chain was captured by sequencing in a study of post-analysis software for immune sequencing data. Whole-study findings and limits: About 5 TRBV segments were more frequent in patients than controls; TRBV5-6, TRBV5-1 and TRBV20-1 belonged to this group.

As concerns this clonotype: No antigen is known for it.

The CDR3 runs 14 residues. CDR1 ENHRY and CDR2 SYGVKD come from the germline V gene. Between the trimmed V and J ends, which lost 6 bases and 3 bases, there was a span of 14 bases. Prepared libraries of TCR beta cDNA carried unique molecular identifiers. TCRdb reanalysed the PCR reads using MiXCR and keeps one entry per CDR3 protein. The data contain approximately 730,000 distinct CDR3 sequences, around 46% of them singletons. The gene calls are TRBV10-3 and TRBJ2-5; tentative D call: TRBD1 (6 bases). Sequencing was done on a sample of blood. The receptor was isolated from a girl aged 5 to 17 with multiple sclerosis. The CDR3 loop is CAISQGSGEETQYF. The DNA of the CDR3 is TGTGCCATCAGCCAGGGGTCGGGTGAAGAGACCCAGTACTTC.